The 3 T cell receptor beta chains below come from one sample, sequenced in a study of blood T cell repertoires in COVID-19. The protocol was immunoSEQ multiplex PCR, while the TCRdb copy is restricted to in-frame clones and leaves out a portion. This repertoire shows over 80,000 clones, about 88% found once; its top ten account for approximately 2.9%. Sample: peripheral blood. Every receptor here comes from an elderly woman with acute or convalescent COVID-19.

The CDR3 protein is CASSGRTANTGELFF. CDR3 coding DNA: TGCGCCAGCAGCGGACGGACAGCAAACACCGGGGAGCTGTTTTTT. The chain joins TRBV5-1 to TRBJ2-2, with D possibly being TRBD1 (6 bases). The CDR3 runs to 15 residues. Germline V gene sequence: CDR1 SGHRS, CDR2 YFSETQ. V dropped 4 bases and J dropped 2 bases, with 12 bases sitting between them.

This clone appeared a few times. The genes are TRBV7-2 and TRBJ2-2, with D perhaps TRBD2 (5 bases). Trimming shortened V by 3 bases and J by 4 bases, and 12 bases separated the two germline ends. The CDR3 runs 15 residues. Germline V lookup: CDR1 SGHTA, CDR2 FQGNSA. CDR3 DNA: TGTGCCAGCAGCTTCAGTTTTCGGGGCACCGGGGAGCTGTTTTTT. As protein: CASSFSFRGTGELFF.

This clone was counted only a few times. The chain is built from TRBV5-1 and TRBJ1-4; a weak D match, TRBD1 (5 bases). The CDR3 sequence is 16 residues long. V was shortened by 0 bases and J by 5 bases, with 14 bases between the two germline ends. Per the germline V gene, CDR1 is SGHRS and CDR2 is YFSETQ. The CDR3 loop is CASSLGKGSHNEKLFF. DNA for the CDR3: TGCGCCAGCAGCTTGGGAAAGGGGTCCCACAATGAAAAACTGTTTTTT.